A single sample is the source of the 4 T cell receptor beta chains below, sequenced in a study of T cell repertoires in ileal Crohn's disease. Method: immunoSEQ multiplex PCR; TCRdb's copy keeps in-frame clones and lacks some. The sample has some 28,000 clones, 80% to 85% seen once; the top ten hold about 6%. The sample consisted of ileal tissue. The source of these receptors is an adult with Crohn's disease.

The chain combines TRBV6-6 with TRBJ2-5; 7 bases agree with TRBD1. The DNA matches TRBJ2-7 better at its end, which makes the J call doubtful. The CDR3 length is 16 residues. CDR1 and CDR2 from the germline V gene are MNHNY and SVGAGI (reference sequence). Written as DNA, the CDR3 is TGTGCCAGCAGTTCTACCGGATCAGGGACAGTCTACGAGCAGTACTTC. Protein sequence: CASSSTGSGTVYEQYF.

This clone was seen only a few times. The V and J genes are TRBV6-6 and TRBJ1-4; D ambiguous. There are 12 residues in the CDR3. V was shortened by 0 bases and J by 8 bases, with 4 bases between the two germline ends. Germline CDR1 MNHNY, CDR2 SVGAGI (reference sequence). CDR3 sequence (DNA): TGTGCCAGCAGTTACTCTGGCGAAAAACTGTTTTTT. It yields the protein CASSYSGEKLFF.

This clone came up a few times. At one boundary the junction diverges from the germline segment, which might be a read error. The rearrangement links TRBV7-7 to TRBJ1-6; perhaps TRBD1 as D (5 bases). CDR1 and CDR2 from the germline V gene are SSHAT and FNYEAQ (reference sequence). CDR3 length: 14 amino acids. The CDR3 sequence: CASSLAFGGSPLHF. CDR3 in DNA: TGTGCTAGCAGCTTAGCTTTCGGGGGATCGCCCCTCCACTTT.

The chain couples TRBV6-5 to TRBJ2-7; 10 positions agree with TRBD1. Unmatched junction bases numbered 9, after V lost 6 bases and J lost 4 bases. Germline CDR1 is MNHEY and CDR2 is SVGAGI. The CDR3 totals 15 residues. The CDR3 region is CASRQGQGGKYEQYF. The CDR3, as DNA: TGTGCCAGCAGACAAGGACAGGGGGGTAAATACGAGCAGTACTTC.